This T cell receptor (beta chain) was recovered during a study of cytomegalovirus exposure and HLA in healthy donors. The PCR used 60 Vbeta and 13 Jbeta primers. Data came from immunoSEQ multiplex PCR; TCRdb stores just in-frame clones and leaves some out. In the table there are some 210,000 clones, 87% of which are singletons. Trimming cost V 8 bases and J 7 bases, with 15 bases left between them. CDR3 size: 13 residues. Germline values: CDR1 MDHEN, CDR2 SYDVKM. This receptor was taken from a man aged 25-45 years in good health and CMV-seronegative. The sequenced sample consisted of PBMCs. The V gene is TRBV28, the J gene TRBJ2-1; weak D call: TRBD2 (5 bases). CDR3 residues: CASAWGDGNEQFF. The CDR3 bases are TGTGCCAGCGCCTGGGGAGACGGTAATGAGCAGTTCTTC.